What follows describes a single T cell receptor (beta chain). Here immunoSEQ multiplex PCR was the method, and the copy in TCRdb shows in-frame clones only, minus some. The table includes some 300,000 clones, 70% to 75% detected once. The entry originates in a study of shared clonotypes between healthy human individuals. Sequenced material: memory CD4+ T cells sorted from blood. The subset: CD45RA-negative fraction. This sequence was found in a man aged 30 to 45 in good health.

This chain's CDR3 is CASSEPGGRLNTEAFF. CDR3 in DNA: TGTGCCAGCAGTGAACCCGGCGGACGGTTGAACACTGAAGCTTTCTTT. The chain carries TRBV25-1 and TRBJ1-1; no clear D gene. Deletions cut 2 bases from V and 0 bases from J, with 13 bases between. Germline V gene lookup returns CDR1 MGHDK and CDR2 SYGVNS. This CDR3 spans 16 amino acids.